This is a list of T cell receptor beta chains from one sample in a study of T cell repertoires in cytomegalovirus infection. TCRdb re-derived calls from the reads in MiXCR, one entry per CDR3 protein. The top ten hold 1.5% to 2% of the sample, which has some 220,000 distinct CDR3 sequences, 9% to 15% seen once. Material: PBMCs. These receptors were obtained from a human donor in good health (CMV status not recorded). Some clones in this sample may be carry-over from other donors' samples. CDR3s include the opening cysteine and the closing phenylalanine or tryptophan. A D gene is named only where the DNA matches it firmly. Size is omitted from some rows. Given values are once, few, many or a class for expanded clones.

TRBV19	TRBJ2-7	TRBD1	many	CAVNDPGTGIYEQYF	TGTGCCGTGAACGACCCCGGGACAGGAATCTACGAGCAGTACTTC
TRBV5-1	TRBJ2-7	TRBD2	many	CASSLGTSETYEQYF	TGCGCCAGCAGCTTAGGGACTAGCGAGACGTACGAGCAGTACTTC
TRBV28	TRBJ1-5	TRBD1	.	CASSFPDRGPDQPQHF	TGTGCCAGCAGTTTCCCGGACAGGGGGCCTGATCAGCCCCAGCATTTT
TRBV7-2	TRBJ2-7	TRBD2	many	CASTATSGSYEQYF	TGTGCCAGCACTGCCACTAGCGGCTCCTACGAGCAGTACTTC
TRBV7-2	TRBJ1-2	TRBD1	many	CASSFSGQGPGGYTF	TGTGCCAGCAGCTTTTCTGGACAGGGGCCCGGTGGCTACACCTTC
TRBV7-2	TRBJ2-7	TRBD2	many	CASSHGLAGVYEQYF	TGTGCCAGCAGCCATGGACTAGCGGGAGTCTACGAGCAGTACTTC
TRBV7-2	TRBJ2-5	.	many	CASSLSAGYEETQYF	TGTGCCAGCAGCTTATCGGCGGGATATGAAGAGACCCAGTACTTC
TRBV7-8	TRBJ1-6	.	.	CASSPSGTPSPLHF	TGTGCCAGCAGCCCCTCCGGGACCCCCTCACCCCTCCACTTT
TRBV19	TRBJ2-5	.	few	CASSARLEAETQYF	TGTGCCAGTAGTGCCCGGCTTGAAGCGGAGACCCAGTACTTC
TRBV19	TRBJ2-5	.	many	CASSIAATRALETQYF	TGTGCCAGTAGTATAGCCGCCACACGGGCGTTGGAGACCCAGTACTTC
TRBV9	TRBJ1-6	TRBD1	few	CASSVRDRGDSPLHF	TGTGCCAGCAGCGTCCGGGACAGGGGTGATTCACCCCTCCACTTT
TRBV6-2/TRBV6-3	TRBJ1-2	.	many	CASSYSIDVGHYGYTF	TGTGCCAGCAGTTACTCGATTGATGTGGGACACTATGGCTACACCTTC
TRBV11-3	TRBJ1-2	.	few	CASSLDGTDYGYTF	TGTGCCAGCAGCTTAGACGGGACGGACTATGGCTACACCTTC
TRBV10-3	TRBJ1-3	TRBD1	.	CATWTGSSTGNTIYF	TGTGCCACCTGGACAGGGAGCTCCACTGGAAACACCATATATTTT
TRBV7-3	TRBJ2-3	TRBD2	few	CASSPGTSGVTDTQYF	TGTGCCAGCAGCCCCGGGACTAGCGGGGTGACAGATACGCAGTATTTT
TRBV7-2	TRBJ2-5	.	many	CASSLNPPEIGETQYF	TGTGCCAGCAGCTTAAACCCCCCGGAAATTGGGGAGACCCAGTACTTC
TRBV29-1	TRBJ1-1	.	once	CSVEVNTEAFF	TGCAGCGTTGAAGTGAACACTGAAGCTTTCTTT
TRBV7-3	TRBJ2-5	.	many	CASSLEVNQETQYF	TGTGCCAGCAGCTTAGAAGTTAACCAAGAGACCCAGTACTTC
TRBV7-2	TRBJ2-5	TRBD1	many	CASSLSGQAPQETQYF	TGTGCCAGCAGCTTATCTGGACAGGCGCCACAAGAGACCCAGTACTTC
TRBV20-1	TRBJ2-3	.	many	CSASAGIRTDTQYF	TGCAGTGCTTCAGCCGGGATTCGCACAGATACGCAGTATTTT
TRBV7-2	TRBJ2-5	TRBD2	many	CASGLAGQETQYF	TGTGCCAGCGGACTAGCGGGGCAGGAGACCCAGTACTTC
TRBV6-5	TRBJ1-1	TRBD1	.	CASSYGTGGRTEAFF	TGTGCCAGCAGTTACGGGACAGGGGGTAGGACTGAAGCTTTCTTT
TRBV3-1	TRBJ2-7	.	.	CASSPPIVPYEQYF	TGTGCCAGCAGCCCCCCCATAGTCCCCTACGAGCAGTACTTC
TRBV6-1	TRBJ1-2	.	many	CASSDSRVSNYGYTF	TGTGCCAGCAGTGACTCCAGGGTGTCAAACTATGGCTACACCTTC
TRBV7-9	TRBJ2-7	TRBD1	.	CASSLAGRGTYEQYF	TGTGCCAGCAGCTTAGCGGGCAGGGGGACGTACGAGCAGTACTTC
TRBV29-1	TRBJ2-7	.	.	CSVETPQERTYEQYF	TGCAGCGTTGAAACCCCCCAGGAGCGAACCTACGAGCAGTACTTC
TRBV19	TRBJ2-3	.	.	CASSIVTRGKDTQYF	TGTGCCAGTAGTATAGTAACCAGGGGCAAAGATACGCAGTATTTT
TRBV7-2	TRBJ1-2	TRBD1	many	CARDSGTGATYGYTF	TGTGCCAGAGACTCCGGGACAGGGGCAACCTATGGCTACACCTTC
TRBV7-6	TRBJ2-5	TRBD1	.	CASSSTGGSQTQYF	TGTGCCAGCAGCTCGACAGGGGGCAGTCAGACCCAGTACTTC
TRBV5-1	TRBJ2-1	.	many	CASSIEGSEQFF	TGCGCCAGCAGCATTGAGGGAAGTGAGCAGTTCTTC
TRBV3-1	TRBJ1-4	TRBD1	few	CASSRTGQGANEKLFF	TGTGCCAGCAGCCGCACCGGACAGGGCGCTAATGAAAAACTGTTTTTT
TRBV30	TRBJ1-5	.	many	CAWVPKGTYQPQHF	TGTGCCTGGGTGCCTAAGGGGACTTATCAGCCCCAGCATTTT
TRBV11-3	TRBJ1-1	TRBD1	many	CASSTGGGDTEAFF	TGTGCCAGCAGCACAGGGGGGGGGGACACTGAAGCTTTCTTT
TRBV7-3	TRBJ2-2	.	many	CASSLNPANTGELFF	TGTGCCAGCAGCTTAAATCCGGCGAACACCGGGGAGCTGTTTTTT
TRBV7-9	TRBJ1-1	TRBD1	many	CASSRSLTGGRTEAFF	TGTGCCAGCAGCCGATCCCTAACAGGGGGAAGGACTGAAGCTTTCTTT
TRBV7-3	TRBJ1-1	.	.	CSSSVTMNTEAFF	TGTTCCAGCAGCGTTACAATGAACACTGAAGCTTTCTTT
TRBV20-1	TRBJ1-6	TRBD1	few	CSALRGQGASPLHF	TGCAGTGCCCTCCGGGGACAGGGGGCTTCACCCCTCCACTTT
TRBV3-1	TRBJ1-4	.	.	CASSQVDRINEKLFF	TGTGCCAGCAGCCAAGTTGACAGGATTAATGAAAAACTGTTTTTT
TRBV7-2	TRBJ2-5	.	many	CASSPPGLKETQYF	TGTGCCAGCAGCCCGCCGGGACTGAAAGAGACCCAGTACTTC
TRBV5-1	TRBJ2-1	TRBD2	.	CASDLAGGGNEQFF	TGCGCCAGCGACTTAGCGGGAGGGGGTAATGAGCAGTTCTTC
TRBV11-1	TRBJ2-1	.	many	CASSLILGLPPSYNEQFF	TGTGCCAGCAGCTTAATTTTGGGACTGCCGCCTTCCTACAATGAGCAGTTCTTC
TRBV20-1	TRBJ2-1	TRBD2	few	CSAAGSGGYNEQFF	TGCAGTGCCGCGGGGAGCGGGGGTTACAATGAGCAGTTCTTC